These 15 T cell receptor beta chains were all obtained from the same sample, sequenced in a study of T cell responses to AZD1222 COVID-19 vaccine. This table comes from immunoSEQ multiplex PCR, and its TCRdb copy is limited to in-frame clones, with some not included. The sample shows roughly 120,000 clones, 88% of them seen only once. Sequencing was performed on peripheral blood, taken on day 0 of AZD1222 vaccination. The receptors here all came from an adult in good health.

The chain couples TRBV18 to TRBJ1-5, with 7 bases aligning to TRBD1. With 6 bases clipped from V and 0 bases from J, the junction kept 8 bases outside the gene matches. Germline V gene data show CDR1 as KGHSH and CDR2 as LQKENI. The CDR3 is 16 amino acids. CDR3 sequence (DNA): TGTGCCAGCTCCTTAGGACAGGCCAATAGCAATCAGCCCCAGCATTTT. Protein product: CASSLGQANSNQPQHF.

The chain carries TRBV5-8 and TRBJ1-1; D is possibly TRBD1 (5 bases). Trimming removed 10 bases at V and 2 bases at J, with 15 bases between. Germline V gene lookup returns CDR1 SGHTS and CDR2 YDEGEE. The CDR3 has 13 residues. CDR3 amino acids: CAGTTPTNTEAFF. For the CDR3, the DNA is TGTGCCGGGACCACCCCGACAAACACTGAAGCTTTCTTT.

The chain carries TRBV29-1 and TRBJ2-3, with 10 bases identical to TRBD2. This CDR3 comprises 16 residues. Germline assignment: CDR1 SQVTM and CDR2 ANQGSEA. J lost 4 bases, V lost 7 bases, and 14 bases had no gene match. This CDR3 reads CSAHSGLAGVADTQYF. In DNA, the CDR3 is TGCAGCGCCCATAGCGGGCTAGCGGGAGTGGCAGATACGCAGTATTTT.

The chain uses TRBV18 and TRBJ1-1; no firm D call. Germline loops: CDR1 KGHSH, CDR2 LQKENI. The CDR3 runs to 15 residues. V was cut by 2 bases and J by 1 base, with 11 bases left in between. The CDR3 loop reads CASSPVQLGNTEAFF. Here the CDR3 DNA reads TGTGCCAGCTCACCAGTTCAGCTAGGGAACACTGAAGCTTTCTTT. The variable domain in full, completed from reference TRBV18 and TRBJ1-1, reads NAGVMQNPRHLVRRRGQEARLRCSPMKGHSHVYWYRQLPEEGLKFMVYLQKENIIDESGMPKERFSAEFPKEGPSILRIQQVVRGDSAAYFCASSPVQLGNTEAFFGQGTRLTVV.

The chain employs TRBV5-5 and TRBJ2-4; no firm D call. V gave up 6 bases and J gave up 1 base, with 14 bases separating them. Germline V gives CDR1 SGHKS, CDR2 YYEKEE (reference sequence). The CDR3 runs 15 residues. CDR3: CASTHYQPAKNIQYF. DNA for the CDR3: TGTGCCAGCACTCACTATCAGCCGGCCAAAAACATTCAGTACTTC.

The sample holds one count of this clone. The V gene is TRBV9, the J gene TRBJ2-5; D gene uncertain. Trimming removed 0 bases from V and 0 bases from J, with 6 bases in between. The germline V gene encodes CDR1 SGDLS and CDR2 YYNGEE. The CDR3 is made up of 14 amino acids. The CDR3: CASSVATHQETQYF. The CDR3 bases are TGTGCCAGCAGCGTAGCCACACACCAAGAGACCCAGTACTTC.

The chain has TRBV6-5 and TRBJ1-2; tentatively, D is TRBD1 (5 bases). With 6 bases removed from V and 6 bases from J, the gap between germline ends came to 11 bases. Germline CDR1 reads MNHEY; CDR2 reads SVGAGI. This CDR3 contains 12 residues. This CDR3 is CASRTQGNGYTF. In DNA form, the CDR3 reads TGTGCCAGCAGAACTCAGGGAAATGGCTACACCTTC.

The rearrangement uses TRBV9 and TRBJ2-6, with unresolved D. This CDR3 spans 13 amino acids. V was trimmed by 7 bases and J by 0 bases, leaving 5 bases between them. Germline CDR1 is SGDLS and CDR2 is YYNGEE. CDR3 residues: CASQSSGANVLTF. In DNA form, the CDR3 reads TGTGCCAGCCAGAGCTCTGGGGCCAACGTCCTGACTTTC. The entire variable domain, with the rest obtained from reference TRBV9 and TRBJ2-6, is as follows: DSGVTQTPKHLITATGQRVTLRCSPRSGDLSVYWYQQSLDQGLQFLIQYYNGEERAKGNILERFSAQQFPDLHSELNLSSLELGDSALYFCASQSSGANVLTFGAGSRLTVL.

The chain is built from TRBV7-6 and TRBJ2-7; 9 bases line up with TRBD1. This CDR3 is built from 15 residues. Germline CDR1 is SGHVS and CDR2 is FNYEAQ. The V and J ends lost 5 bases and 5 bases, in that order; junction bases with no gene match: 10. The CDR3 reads CASSEAVQGADEQYF. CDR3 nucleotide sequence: TGTGCCAGCAGCGAGGCGGTACAGGGGGCGGACGAGCAGTACTTC.

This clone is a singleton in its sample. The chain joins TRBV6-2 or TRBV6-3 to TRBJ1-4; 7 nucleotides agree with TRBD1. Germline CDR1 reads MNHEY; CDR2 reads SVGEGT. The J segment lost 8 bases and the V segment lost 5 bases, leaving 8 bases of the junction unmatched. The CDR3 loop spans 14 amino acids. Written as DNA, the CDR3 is TGTGCCAGCAGTCTCGACAGGGTTGGCGAAAAACTGTTTTTT. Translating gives CASSLDRVGEKLFF.

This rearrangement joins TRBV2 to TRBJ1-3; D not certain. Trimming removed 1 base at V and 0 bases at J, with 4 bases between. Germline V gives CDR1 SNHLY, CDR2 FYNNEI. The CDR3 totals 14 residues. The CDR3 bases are TGTGCCAGCAGTGAAGTTCCCTCTGGAAACACCATATATTTT. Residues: CASSEVPSGNTIYF.

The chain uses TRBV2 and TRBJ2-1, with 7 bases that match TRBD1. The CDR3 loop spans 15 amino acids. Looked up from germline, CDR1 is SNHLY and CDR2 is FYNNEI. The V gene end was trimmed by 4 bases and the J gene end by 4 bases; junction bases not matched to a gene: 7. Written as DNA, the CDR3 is TGTGCCAGCAGTGGACAGGGCTCTTCATACAATGAGCAGTTCTTC. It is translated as CASSGQGSSYNEQFF. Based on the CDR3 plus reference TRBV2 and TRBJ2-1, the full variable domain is EPEVTQTPSHQVTQMGQEVILRCVPISNHLYFYWYRQILGQKVEFLVSFYNNEISEKSEIFDDQFSVERPDGSNFTLKIRSTKLEDSAMYFCASSGQGSSYNEQFFGPGTRLTVL.

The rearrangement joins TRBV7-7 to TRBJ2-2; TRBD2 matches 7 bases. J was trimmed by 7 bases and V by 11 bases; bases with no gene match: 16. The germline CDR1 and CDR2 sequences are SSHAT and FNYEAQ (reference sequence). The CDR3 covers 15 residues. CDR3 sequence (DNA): TGTGCCCCTCGGGACGGGGGAGGGCTGATCGGGGAGCTGTTTTTT. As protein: CAPRDGGGLIGELFF.

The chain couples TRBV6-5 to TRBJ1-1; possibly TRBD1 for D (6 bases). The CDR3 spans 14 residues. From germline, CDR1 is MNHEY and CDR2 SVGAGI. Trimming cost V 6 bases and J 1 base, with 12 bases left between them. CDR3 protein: CASRDSDGNTEAFF. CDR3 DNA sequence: TGTGCCAGCAGGGACAGTGACGGGAACACTGAAGCTTTCTTT.

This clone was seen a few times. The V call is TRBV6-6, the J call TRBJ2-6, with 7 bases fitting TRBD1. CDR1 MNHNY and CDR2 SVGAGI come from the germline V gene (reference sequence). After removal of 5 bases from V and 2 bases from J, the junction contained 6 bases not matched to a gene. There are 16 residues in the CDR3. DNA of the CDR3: TGTGCCAGCAGTAGGGGACAGACGGCTGGGGCCAACGTCCTGACTTTC. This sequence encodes CASSRGQTAGANVLTF.